The 21 T cell receptor beta chains below were found in one sample sequenced in a study of cytomegalovirus exposure and HLA in healthy donors. Researchers ran the PCR with 60 Vbeta and 13 Jbeta primers. Repertoires were generated with immunoSEQ multiplex PCR, while TCRdb's copy carries only in-frame clones and drops some. The table has approximately 200,000 clones, roughly 74% seen once. The sequenced sample was PBMCs. The source is a woman in her 30s in good health and CMV-seropositive.

V usage is TRBV2 and J usage is TRBJ2-7; D gene uncertain. V gave up 3 bases and J gave up 6 bases, with 12 bases separating them. The CDR3 totals 13 residues. Germline lookup yields CDR1 SNHLY and CDR2 FYNNEI. The CDR3 sequence: CASSEAISGEQYF. CDR3 coding DNA: TGTGCCAGCAGTGAGGCGATATCGGGCGAGCAGTACTTC.

This chain joins TRBV2 and TRBJ2-7; 10 nucleotides agree with TRBD1. CDR3 length: 14 residues. The V and J ends lost 7 bases and 3 bases, in that order; junction bases with no gene match: 6. In germline, CDR1 is SNHLY, CDR2 FYNNEI. The CDR3 protein is CASNIGQGVYEQYF. The CDR3, as DNA: TGTGCCAGCAACATAGGACAGGGGGTCTACGAGCAGTACTTC.

The chain joins TRBV14 to TRBJ2-7, with unresolved D. The ends were cut back, 0 bases at V and 4 bases at J, with 4 bases in the middle. Germline-derived CDR1 and CDR2 are SGHDN and FVKESK. The CDR3 runs 12 residues. The CDR3 spells CASSQDLYEQYF. CDR3 nucleotides: TGTGCCAGCAGCCAAGATCTATACGAGCAGTACTTC. Based on the CDR3 plus reference TRBV14 and TRBJ2-7, the full variable domain is EAGVTQFPSHSVIEKGQTVTLRCDPISGHDNLYWYRRVMGKEIKFLLHFVKESKQDESGMPNNRFLAERTGGTYSTLKVQPAELEDSGVYFCASSQDLYEQYFGPGTRLTVT.

This clone turned up a few times. The V call is TRBV9, the J call TRBJ2-1; D may be TRBD2 (6 bases). Trimming shortened V by 0 bases and J by 4 bases, and 14 bases separated the two germline ends. CDR3 length: 16 amino acids. Germline V gene lookup returns CDR1 SGDLS and CDR2 YYNGEE. The CDR3 DNA follows: TGTGCCAGCAGCGTAGCTCGAACTAGCCAATACAATGAGCAGTTCTTC. It translates to CASSVARTSQYNEQFF.

V usage is TRBV27 and J usage is TRBJ2-3; no clear D gene. Trimming cost V 6 bases and J 6 bases, with 13 bases left between them. The germline CDR1 and CDR2 sequences are MNHEY and SMNVEV (reference sequence). This CDR3 has 13 amino acids. CDR3 coding DNA: TGTGCCAGCAGAACCCAGACCAGGGATACGCAGTATTTT. Its translation is CASRTQTRDTQYF.

The chain couples TRBV6-1 to TRBJ2-3, with no clear D. Looked up from germline, CDR1 is MNHNS and CDR2 is SASEGT. V shed 10 bases and J shed 8 bases, with 13 bases lying between them. The CDR3 has 11 amino acids. The CDR3 bases are TGTGCCACCCTGAGGTCTGGTACGCAGTATTTT. It specifies CATLRSGTQYF.

The chain combines TRBV4-3 with TRBJ1-5; 9 nucleotides match TRBD1. V trimming: 1 base; J trimming: 0 bases; junction bases outside the gene matches: 10. Germline V gene lookup returns CDR1 LGHNA and CDR2 YSLEER. The CDR3 loop spans 19 amino acids. CDR3 in DNA: TGCGCCAGCAGCCAAGTTCAATTCCGGACAGGGGATAGCAATCAGCCCCAGCATTTT. This encodes CASSQVQFRTGDSNQPQHF.

This clone was detected only a few times. J is TRBJ1-2 and V is TRBV7-6; D not resolved. CDR3 length equals 18 residues. From germline, CDR1 is SGHVS and CDR2 FNYEAQ. The V gene lost 4 bases and the J gene lost 2 bases, with 23 bases spanning the gap. Written as DNA, the CDR3 is TGTGCCAGCAGCTCGGGCCGGGAGGATCCCAACACCAACTATGGCTACACCTTC. Its protein is CASSSGREDPNTNYGYTF.

V gene TRBV5-8 combines with J gene TRBJ2-5; no firm D call. Germline V lookup: CDR1 SGHTS, CDR2 YDEGEE. The CDR3 runs to 13 residues. V gave up 4 bases and J gave up 1 base, with 8 bases separating them. In DNA, the CDR3 is TGTGCCAGCAGCAACAGTGTCCAAGAGACCCAGTACTTC. Translating gives CASSNSVQETQYF.

This chain uses TRBV29-1 with TRBJ2-3; TRBD2 agrees at 11 bases. Looked up from germline, CDR1 is SQVTM and CDR2 is ANQGSEA. The CDR3 covers 13 residues. With 6 bases clipped from V and 3 bases from J, the junction kept 2 bases outside the gene matches. The CDR3 coding sequence is TGCAGCGTAATAGCGGGGGGGACAGATACGCAGTATTTT. Translated, it gives CSVIAGGTDTQYF.

Points on this clone: One junction end does not reproduce the germline sequence, and a read error may be involved. This chain links TRBV29-1 with TRBJ1-1; D may be TRBD1 (5 bases). The germline V gene encodes CDR1 SQVTM and CDR2 ANQGSEA. This CDR3 is built from 13 residues. The CDR3 here is CSVGGILKTEAFF. The CDR3 DNA follows: TGCAGCGTCGGGGGGATACTGAAAACTGAAGCTTTCTTT. Supplemented by reference TRBV29-1 and TRBJ1-1, the full variable domain reads SAVISQKPSRDICQRGTSLTIQCQVDSQVTMMFWYRQQPGQSLTLIATANQGSEATYESGFVIDKFPISRPNLTFSTLTVSNMSPEDSSIYLCSVGGILKTEAFFGQGTRLTVV.

The chain links TRBV2 to TRBJ1-1, with 8 nucleotides matching TRBD1. The CDR3 is 13 residues long. Germline loops: CDR1 SNHLY, CDR2 FYNNEI. The ends lost 10 bases at V and 7 bases at J; junction bases unmatched: 11. CDR3 coding DNA: TGTGCCATACCCCAGGGGGCGGGTAGTGAAGCTTTCTTT. This encodes CAIPQGAGSEAFF.

CDR3 nucleotide sequence: TGTGCCAGCAGCTCCCGCCAGGGGCCATCCTACGAGCAGTACTTC. Protein sequence: CASSSRQGPSYEQYF. V is TRBV7-6 and J is TRBJ2-7; tentative D call: TRBD1 (6 bases). The ends were cut back, 4 bases at V and 1 base at J, with 14 bases in the middle. The CDR3 consists of 15 residues. Germline-derived CDR1 and CDR2 are SGHVS and FNYEAQ.

The rearrangement uses TRBV6-6 and TRBJ2-7; the D gene is possibly TRBD2 (6 bases). Germline CDR1 reads MNHNY; CDR2 reads SVGAGI (reference sequence). V gave up 5 bases and J gave up 2 bases, with 10 bases separating them. This CDR3 is built from 13 residues. The CDR3 is CASSPGEAYEQYF. CDR3 coding DNA: TGTGCCAGCAGTCCGGGGGAAGCCTACGAGCAGTACTTC.

V and J are TRBV4-1 and TRBJ1-1; D is ambiguous. From germline, CDR1 is MGHRA and CDR2 YSYEKL. The V gene lost 4 bases and the J gene lost 0 bases, with 6 bases spanning the gap. The CDR3 is made up of 13 amino acids. CDR3 loop: CASSPPLNTEAFF. The CDR3 DNA sequence: TGCGCCAGCAGCCCCCCCTTGAACACTGAAGCTTTCTTT.

The chain couples TRBV27 to TRBJ2-3; 11 bases agree with TRBD2. The CDR3 covers 16 residues. Germline assignment: CDR1 MNHEY and CDR2 SMNVEV (reference sequence). V was pared by 5 bases and J by 2 bases, with 6 bases of the junction left unmatched. The CDR3 reads CASSNILAGDTDTQYF. For the CDR3, the DNA is TGTGCCAGCAGTAACATACTAGCGGGAGACACAGATACGCAGTATTTT.

The chain combines TRBV29-1 with TRBJ1-2; perhaps TRBD1 as D (5 bases). From germline, CDR1 is SQVTM and CDR2 ANQGSEA. The CDR3 sequence is 13 residues long. The V end was cut by 6 bases, the J end by 8 bases, with 19 bases between. CDR3 coding DNA: TGCAGCGTACATCTAGGGGTTAGTAAGGGCTACACCTTC. Translation: CSVHLGVSKGYTF.

This chain connects TRBV7-9 to TRBJ2-3, with D tentatively TRBD2 (6 bases). The CDR3 runs 17 residues. Per the germline V gene, CDR1 is SEHNR and CDR2 is FQNEAQ (reference sequence). V lost 4 bases to trimming and J lost 7 bases, with 24 bases between them. The CDR3 region is CASSSPRLAPSSNTQYF. In nucleotides, the CDR3 is TGTGCCAGCAGCTCCCCGCGGCTAGCGCCTAGTTCGAATACGCAGTATTTT.

The chain has TRBV10-1 and TRBJ2-7, with 8 bases aligning to TRBD1. There are 14 residues in the CDR3. Germline V gene data show CDR1 as WNHNN and CDR2 as SYGVQD (reference sequence). The V segment lost 10 bases and the J segment 0 bases; nucleotides outside the gene matches: 8. The DNA for the CDR3 is TGCGCCACCACCGCAGGGGGCAGCTCCTACGAGCAGTACTTC. Amino acid sequence: CATTAGGSSYEQYF.

This clone is a singleton in its sample. Other nucleotide sequences from this sample produce the same CDR3. The V and J genes are TRBV7-9 and TRBJ1-1; the match to TRBD1 covers 10 bases. CDR3 length: 16 residues. The germline CDR1 and CDR2 sequences are SEHNR and FQNEAQ (reference sequence). V shed 5 bases, J shed 1 base, and the junction held 7 bases outside the gene matches. As DNA, the CDR3 is TGTGCCAGCAGCCCGACAGGGGGCGGAAGGAACACTGAAGCTTTCTTT. This codes for CASSPTGGGRNTEAFF.

The rearrangement uses TRBV21-1 and TRBJ1-5. TRBV21-1 is an annotated pseudogene. The CDR3 contains 13 residues. This chain's CDR3 is CASSPRGNQPQHF. In DNA, the CDR3 is TGTGCCAGCAGCCCCCGGGGGAATCAGCCCCAGCATTTT.